The present TCR beta chain was sequenced within a study of blood T cells in healthy people across ages. Study-level findings and limits: The study found more naive CD4+ cells and higher diversity in long-lived than aged donors.

Combining a sample-barcoded 5' primer with a J-beta primer mix, a second PCR ran for roughly 7 to 11 cycles. TCRdb analysed the 5' RACE reads with MiXCR anew, one entry per CDR3 protein. Of roughly 720,000 distinct CDR3 sequences detected, roughly 50% appear once; the ten largest clones hold approximately 40%. This clonotype showed up just a few times. The antigen remains undetermined. Trimming pared 0 bases from V and 2 bases from J, leaving 13 bases between. Germline V gene sequence: CDR1 MGHRA, CDR2 YSYEKL. The CDR3 contains 17 residues. V is TRBV4-1 and J is TRBJ1-4; D is unclear. The sequenced sample consisted of blood. The receptor was isolated from a man older than 75 in good health. The CDR3 here is CASSQESGTGTNEKLFF. In DNA, the CDR3 is TGCGCCAGCAGCCAAGAATCGGGCACGGGTACTAATGAAAAACTGTTTTTT.